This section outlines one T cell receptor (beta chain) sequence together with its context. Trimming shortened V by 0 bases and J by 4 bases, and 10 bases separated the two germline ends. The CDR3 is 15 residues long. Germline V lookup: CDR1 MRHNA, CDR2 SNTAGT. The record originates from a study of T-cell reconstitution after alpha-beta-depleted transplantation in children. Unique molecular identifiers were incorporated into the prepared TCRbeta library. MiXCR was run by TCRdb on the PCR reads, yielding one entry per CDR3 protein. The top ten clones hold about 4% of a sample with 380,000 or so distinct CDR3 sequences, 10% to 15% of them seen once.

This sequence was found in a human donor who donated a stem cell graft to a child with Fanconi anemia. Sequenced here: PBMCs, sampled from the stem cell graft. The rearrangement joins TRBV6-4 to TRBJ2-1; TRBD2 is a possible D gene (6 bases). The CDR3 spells CASSDSSRGYNEQFF. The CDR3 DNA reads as TGTGCCAGCAGTGACTCGAGTCGGGGGTACAATGAGCAGTTCTTC.